This T cell receptor (beta chain) came from a study of patients and donors after allogeneic stem cell transplantation. TCRdb redid the calling of the RT-PCR reads with MiXCR, one entry per CDR3 protein. The sample includes under 200,000 distinct CDR3 sequences, 25% to 35% of them seen just once. The CDR3 has 15 residues. Germline loops: CDR1 MNHEY, CDR2 SVGEGT. V shed 5 bases and J shed 0 bases, with 11 bases lying between them. Sequencing input: blood, either unsorted or a sorted T cell fraction (not recorded which). The chain recombines TRBV6-2 or TRBV6-3 with TRBJ1-5; D is unclear. This TCR came from a human donor who was either an allogeneic HSCT recipient or a stem cell or donor lymphocyte infusion donor (not recorded which). It is not recorded whose cells these are; they may come from a transplant donor. The CDR3 nucleotides are TGTGCCAGCAGTAGGACCACACTTAGCAATCAGCCCCAGCATTTT. Its protein is CASSRTTLSNQPQHF.